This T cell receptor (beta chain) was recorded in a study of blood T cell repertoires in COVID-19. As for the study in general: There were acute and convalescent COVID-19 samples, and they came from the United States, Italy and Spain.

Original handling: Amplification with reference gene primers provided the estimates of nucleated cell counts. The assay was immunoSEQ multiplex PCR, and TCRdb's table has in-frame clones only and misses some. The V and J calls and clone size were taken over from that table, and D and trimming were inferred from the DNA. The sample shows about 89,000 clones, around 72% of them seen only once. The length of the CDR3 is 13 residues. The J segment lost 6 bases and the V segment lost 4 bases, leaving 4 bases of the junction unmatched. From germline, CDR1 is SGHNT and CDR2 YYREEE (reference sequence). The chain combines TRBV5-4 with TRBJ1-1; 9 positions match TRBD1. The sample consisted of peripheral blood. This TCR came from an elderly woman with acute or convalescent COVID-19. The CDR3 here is CASSRGQGPEAFF. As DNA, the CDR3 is TGTGCCAGCAGCAGGGGACAGGGCCCTGAAGCTTTCTTT.